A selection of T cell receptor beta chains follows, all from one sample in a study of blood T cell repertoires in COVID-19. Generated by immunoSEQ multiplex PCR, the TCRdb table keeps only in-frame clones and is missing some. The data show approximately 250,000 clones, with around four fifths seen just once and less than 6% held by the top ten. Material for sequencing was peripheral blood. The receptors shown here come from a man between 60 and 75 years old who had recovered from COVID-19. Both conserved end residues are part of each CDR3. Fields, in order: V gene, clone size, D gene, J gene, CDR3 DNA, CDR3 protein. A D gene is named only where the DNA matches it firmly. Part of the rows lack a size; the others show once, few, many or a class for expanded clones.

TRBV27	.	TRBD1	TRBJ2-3	TGTGCCAGCAGTTTAGAGGGACAGACGCGTCCCACAGATACGCAGTATTTT	CASSLEGQTRPTDTQYF
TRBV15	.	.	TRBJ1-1	TGTGCCACCAGTCAAGCCCAAGGGGAGGGGGCTTTCTTT	CATSQAQGEGAFF
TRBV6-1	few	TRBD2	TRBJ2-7	TGTGCCAGCAGTGAATCTATAGCGGGCTCCGCCGGGCAGTACTTC	CASSESIAGSAGQYF
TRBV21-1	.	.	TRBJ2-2	TGTGCCAGCAGCATATGGACTTGGGACAGTAGGACCGGGGAGCTGTTTTTT	CASSIWTWDSRTGELFF
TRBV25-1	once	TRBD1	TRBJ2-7	TGTGCCAGCAGCGATACTCGGGACAGGGGTGGCGAGCAGTACTTC	CASSDTRDRGGEQYF
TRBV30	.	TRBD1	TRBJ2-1	TGTGCCTGGAGTGAGCCGACAGGGTTCGGAGTCTTC	CAWSEPTGFGVF
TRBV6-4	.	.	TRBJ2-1	TGTGCCAGCAGTGATTGCTGGCGGAGTTACAATGAGCAGTTCTTC	CASSDCWRSYNEQFF
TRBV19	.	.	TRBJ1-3	TGTGCCAGTAGTATAGATTCCGGCGCCCGAGCGGCCATATATTTT	CASSIDSGARAAIYF
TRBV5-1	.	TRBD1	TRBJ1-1	TGCGCCAGCAGCTTGTTAGGGACAGGGGCCTTAACGAGCCGGGAACTGATCTCTTTCTTT	CASSLLGTGALTSRELISFF
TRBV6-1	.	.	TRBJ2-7	TGTGCCAGCAGTGAAAATTTTGTACTCGAGCAGTACTTC	CASSENFVLEQYF
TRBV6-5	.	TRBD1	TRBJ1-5	TGTGCCAGCAGAAAAGGACAGGGGAATCAGCCCCAGCATTTT	CASRKGQGNQPQHF
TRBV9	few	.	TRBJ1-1	TGTGCCAGCAGCGTAGAGGGGCTGGCAGCCAATGAAGCTTTCTTT	CASSVEGLAANEAFF
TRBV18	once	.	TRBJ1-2	TGTGCCAGCTCACCGGGACATCCGGCCCCTGCGTATGGCTACACCTTC	CASSPGHPAPAYGYTF
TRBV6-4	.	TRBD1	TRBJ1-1	TGTGCCAGCAGTGACCCGGCCGGACAGGGGGCTTACACTGAAGCTTTCTTT	CASSDPAGQGAYTEAFF
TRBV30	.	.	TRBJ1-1	TGTGCCTGGAGTTCCGGGAAACTAAACACTGAAGCTTTCTTT	CAWSSGKLNTEAFF
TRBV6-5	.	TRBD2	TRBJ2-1	TGTGCCAGCAGCGTCACTAGCGGGTTCTACAATGAGCAGTTCTTC	CASSVTSGFYNEQFF
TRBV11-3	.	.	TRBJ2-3	TGTGCCAGCAGCTTAGGAACAGGGCCAGATACGCAGTATTTT	CASSLGTGPDTQYF
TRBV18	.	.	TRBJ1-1	TGTGCCAGCTCACCACCGAGAGGGAAGAACACTGAAGCTTTCTTT	CASSPPRGKNTEAFF
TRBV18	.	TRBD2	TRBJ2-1	TGTGCCAGCTCACCAGGGACTAGCGGATACAATGAGCAGTTCTTC	CASSPGTSGYNEQFF
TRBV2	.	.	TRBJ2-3	TGTGCCAGCAGGGGGACATACGACACAGATACGCAGTATTTT	CASRGTYDTDTQYF
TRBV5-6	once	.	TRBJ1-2	TGTGCCAGCAGCTTGTTATCGGGAGTAGGGTATGGCTACACCTTC	CASSLLSGVGYGYTF
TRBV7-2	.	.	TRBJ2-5	TGTGCCAGCAGCTCTGGGCAGACCCAGTACTTC	CASSSGQTQYF
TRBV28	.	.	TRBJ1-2	TGTGCCAGCAGTTCGCCAGGGGAGCCAAACTATGGCTACACCTTC	CASSSPGEPNYGYTF
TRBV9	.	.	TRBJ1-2	TGTGCCAGCAGCGTAGACGTCAGCCATAGGGGGGGCTACACCTTC	CASSVDVSHRGGYTF
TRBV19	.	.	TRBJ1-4	TGTGCCAGTAGAACAGGACCTGCAACTAATGAAAAACTGTTTTTT	CASRTGPATNEKLFF
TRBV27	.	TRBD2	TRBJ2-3	TGTGCCAGCAGACGGACTAGCGGATACACAGATACGCAGTATTTT	CASRRTSGYTDTQYF
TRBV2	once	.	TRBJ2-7	TGTGCCAGCAGTGACCCCCTGACTAGTGTCGGCTCCTACGAGCAGTACTTC	CASSDPLTSVGSYEQYF
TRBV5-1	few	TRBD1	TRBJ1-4	TGCGCCAGCAGCCGTAACCGGGGTAGGGGACAGACTAATGAAAAACTGTTTTTT	CASSRNRGRGQTNEKLFF
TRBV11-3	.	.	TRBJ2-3	TGTGCCAGCAGCTTTCACCCCGGGAGCACAGATACGCAGTATTTT	CASSFHPGSTDTQYF
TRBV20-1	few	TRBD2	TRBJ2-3	TGCAGTGCTAGTAGGCTAGCGGGGACAGATACGCAGTATTTT	CSASRLAGTDTQYF
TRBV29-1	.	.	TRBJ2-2	TGCAGCGTGAGGGTCTATGGCGGGGAGCTGTTTTTT	CSVRVYGGELFF
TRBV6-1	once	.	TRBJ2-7	TGTGCCAGCAGTGTAAGACCCCTGGCGGGGACAGCTACCGAGCAGTACTTC	CASSVRPLAGTATEQYF
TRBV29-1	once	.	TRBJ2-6	TGCAGCGTTAAACAGGAGTCTGGGGCCAACGTCCTGACTTTC	CSVKQESGANVLTF
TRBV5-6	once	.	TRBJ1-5	TGTGCCAGCAGACTCTGGCAGGGATATAGCAATCAGCCCCAGCATTTT	CASRLWQGYSNQPQHF
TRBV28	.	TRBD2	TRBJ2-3	TGTGCCAGCAGTGGGACTCCTAGCGGGGGGGCCCCCACAGATACGCAGTATTTT	CASSGTPSGGAPTDTQYF
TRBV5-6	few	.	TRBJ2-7	TGTGCCAGCAGCTCGACACTTAGAGGGGGTAACTACGAGCAGTACTTC	CASSSTLRGGNYEQYF
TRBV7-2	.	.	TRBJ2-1	TGTGCCAGCAGCTTAGAAGCTAGCGCATACAATGAGCAGTTCTTC	CASSLEASAYNEQFF
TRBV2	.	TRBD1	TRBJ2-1	TGTGCCATAAAACAGGGGGTGAATGAGCAGTTCTTC	CAIKQGVNEQFF
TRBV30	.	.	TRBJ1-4	TGTGCCTGGACCGGTGAAGGGGGGGGAGGTGAAAAACTGTTTTTT	CAWTGEGGGGEKLFF
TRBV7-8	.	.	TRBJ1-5	TGTGCCAGCAGCTTAGGAGGGGGGGGGAATCCCCAGCATTTT	CASSLGGGGNPQHF
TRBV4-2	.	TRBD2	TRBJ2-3	TGTGCCAGCAGCCAAGTAGGAGCGGGGAATTTGCAGTATTTT	CASSQVGAGNLQYF
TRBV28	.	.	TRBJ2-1	TGTGCCAGCAGCCTTGGACAAGTGGCTCAGCAGTTCTTC	CASSLGQVAQQFF